The following is a TCR beta chain sequence with its context. No antigen is known for it. The data originate from a study of shared clonotypes between healthy human individuals. Regarding the study as a whole: The study found lower generation probabilities in non-shared clonotypes than in those shared by all four donors.

Profiling relied on immunoSEQ multiplex PCR, and the TCRdb table lists in-frame clones only, not all of them. The sample lists millions of clones, roughly 95% occurring once. CDR3 length: 14 amino acids. Germline loops: CDR1 MNHEY, CDR2 SVGAGI. V shed 4 bases and J shed 11 bases, with 15 bases lying between them. This chain uses TRBV6-5 with TRBJ1-6; no clear D. The receptor's source is a man aged 18-30 years in good health. The source material was naive CD4+ T cells sorted from blood. The subset: CD45RA+ positively selected. The CDR3 bases are TGTGCCAGCAGTTCCCGGGGTCCTTGGGCACCCCTCCACTTT. Translation: CASSSRGPWAPLHF.